This T cell receptor (beta chain) was found in a study of T cells in Graves' hyperthyroidism and ophthalmopathy (dated by TCRdb to 2018 to 2020). Some background on the complete study: Peripheral blood samples were taken at the time of initial diagnosis, prior to any treatment. To identify TCR V-J signatures that set the groups apart, the researchers used a discovery cohort of 100 patients, made up of under 50 with Graves' ophthalmopathy and some 60 with stable Graves' hyperthyroidism. Whether ophthalmopathy could be predicted prospectively was tested in an independent validation cohort made up of 18 to 20 hyperthyroidism patients plus 17 patients who later progressed to ophthalmopathy. The roughly 90 discovery patients were divided at random into training and test sets in a 7:3 ratio. In addition, the study compared T-cell repertoires in thyroid tissue and in blood from several Graves' hyperthyroidism patients. Once sampling was done, hyperthyroidism patients were given methimazole at a starting dose of 30 mg daily, whereas ophthalmopathy patients were given high-dose intravenous methylprednisolone. The paper reports TCR Vbeta CDR3 sequencing of roughly 140 peripheral blood samples: approximately 41 ophthalmopathy, fewer than 80 hyperthyroidism and approximately 17 progressor patients. The paper as a whole reports these results and caveats: A model built on a 13 V-J signature distinguished ophthalmopathy from stable hyperthyroidism, reaching about 88% sensitivity and about 81% specificity in cross-validation and 80%/75% in testing. In validation, progression to ophthalmopathy was predicted by the model with roughly 71% sensitivity and roughly 72% specificity, a median of about 6.8 months before onset. Most expanded thyroid clonotypes (frequency above 0.001) were also detected in blood, a finding suggesting that blood repertoires may reflect thyroid immune responses. No statistical method was used to set the sample size in advance, and investigators knew the group allocation.

Amplification of TCR beta CDR3 regions was carried out from RNA transcripts. The TCR CDR3 was subjected to a first round of RT-PCR using the HTBI primer set and the Qiagen OneStep RT-PCR kit. A second multiplex PCR round built the libraries, followed by size selection and purification. The libraries were sequenced on an Illumina HiSeq2000 using paired-end 100 bp reads. The original pipeline was this. SOAPnuke was used to process the raw data, with reads discarded if the reads contained adapters or uncalled bases, had a mean Phred below 15, or lacked an exact constant-primer or identifier match. COPE v1.2.5 was used to merge high-quality paired reads, and clonotypes were defined as unique nucleotide sequences. MiTCR v1.1 was used to align clonotypes to the IMGT TRBV, TRBD and TRBJ reference segments. The analysis included only V-J combinations with a frequency above 0.0001, which together covered 98% to 99.2% of the repertoires. The TCS score was defined as the ratio of F50 (clonal expansion) to E x V (chaos), calculated using BLOSUM62-based TCRdist between CDR3 peptides within each V-J. Welch's t-statistics and random forest reduced fewer than 550 V-J features to about 12, which were used in a naive Bayes classifier (R e1071). The public reads were run again by TCRdb, first through fastp at Q25 and then through MiXCR, and only productive beta chains were kept. Identical CDR3 protein sequences are pooled into one entry, listed with their most common genes and DNA. TCRdb's processing, not the authors', yielded these V and J calls. A total of almost 500,000 distinct CDR3 sequences appear in this sample, 20% to 25% of them only once. The ten biggest clones cover approximately 49% of the sample.

In this sample, this clonotype turned up many times. Its recognized antigen is unknown. Base quality data are lacking; no much larger clone is found one base away. V drops 2 bases and J drops 4 bases, leaving 12 bases in between. CDR1 and CDR2 (MDHEN, SYDVKM) derive from the germline V gene. The CDR3 runs 14 residues from the cysteine to the phenylalanine. The CDR3 DNA has 42 bases and is translated from base 1. Ophthalmopathy patients had moderately to severely active disease, Clinical Activity Score of at least 3, NOSPECS grade of at least 4, and duration under 3 months. The study excluded patients with uncontrolled infections, other autoimmune diseases, pregnancy or lactation. Diagnoses were established on the basis of clinical symptoms, serum thyroxine and TRAb, thyroid ultrasound, and orbital computed tomography. Ficoll-Paque density gradient centrifugation was used to isolate PBMCs from 8.5 to 10 ml of fresh peripheral blood. Total RNA was extracted using Trizol reagent, and RNA quality was assessed on an Agilent 2100 Bioanalyzer.

Recombination linked TRBV28 to TRBJ2-7; the D segment may tentatively be TRBD1 or TRBD2, each giving 5 matched bases. This clonotype was sampled from a woman in her 70s with Graves' ophthalmopathy. Sequencing used blood. The sequenced DNA: TGTGCCAGCAGTTTACAGGGAGTGGGGTACGAGCAGTACTTC. This encodes CASSLQGVGYEQYF.